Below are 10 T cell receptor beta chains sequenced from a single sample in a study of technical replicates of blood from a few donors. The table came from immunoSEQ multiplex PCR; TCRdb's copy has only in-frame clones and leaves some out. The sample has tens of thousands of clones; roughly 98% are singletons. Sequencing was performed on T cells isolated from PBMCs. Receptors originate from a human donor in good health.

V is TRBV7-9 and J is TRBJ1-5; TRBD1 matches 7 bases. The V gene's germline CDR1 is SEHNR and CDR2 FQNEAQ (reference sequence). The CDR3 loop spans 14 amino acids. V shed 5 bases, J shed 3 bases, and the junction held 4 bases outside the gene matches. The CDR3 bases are TGTGCCAGCAGCCAGACAGGGTCCAATCAGCCCCAGCATTTT. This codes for CASSQTGSNQPQHF.

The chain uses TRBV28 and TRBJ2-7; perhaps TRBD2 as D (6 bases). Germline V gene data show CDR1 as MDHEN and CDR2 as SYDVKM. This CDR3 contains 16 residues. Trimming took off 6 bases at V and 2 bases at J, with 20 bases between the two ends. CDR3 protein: CASSETSGLATYEQYF. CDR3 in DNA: TGTGCCAGCAGCGAGACGTCGGGACTGGCAACCTACGAGCAGTACTTC.

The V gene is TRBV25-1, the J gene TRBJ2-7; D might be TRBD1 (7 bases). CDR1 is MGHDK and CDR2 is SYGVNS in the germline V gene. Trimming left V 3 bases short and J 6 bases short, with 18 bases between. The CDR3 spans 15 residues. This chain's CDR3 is CASSDWGVEGAEQYF. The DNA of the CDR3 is TGTGCCAGCAGTGACTGGGGGGTTGAGGGGGCCGAGCAGTACTTC.

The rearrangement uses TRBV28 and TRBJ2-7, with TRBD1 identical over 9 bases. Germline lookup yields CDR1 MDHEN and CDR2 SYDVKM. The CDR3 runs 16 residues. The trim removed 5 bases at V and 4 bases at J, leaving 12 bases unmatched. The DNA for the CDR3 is TGTGCCAGCAGTGCCTCCGGGACAGGGATGTGGTACGAGCAGTACTTC. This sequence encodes CASSASGTGMWYEQYF.

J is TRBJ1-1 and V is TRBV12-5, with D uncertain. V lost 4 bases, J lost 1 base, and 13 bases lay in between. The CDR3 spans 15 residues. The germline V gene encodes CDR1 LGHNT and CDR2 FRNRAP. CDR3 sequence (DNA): TGTGCTAGTGGTTCATTGACACGGTGGAACACTGAAGCTTTCTTT. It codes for CASGSLTRWNTEAFF.

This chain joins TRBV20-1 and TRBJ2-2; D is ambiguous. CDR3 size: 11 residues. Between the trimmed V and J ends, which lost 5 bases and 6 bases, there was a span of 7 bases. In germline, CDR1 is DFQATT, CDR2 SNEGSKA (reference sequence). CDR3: CSAQESGELFF. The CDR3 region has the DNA TGCAGTGCTCAAGAGTCCGGGGAGCTGTTTTTT.

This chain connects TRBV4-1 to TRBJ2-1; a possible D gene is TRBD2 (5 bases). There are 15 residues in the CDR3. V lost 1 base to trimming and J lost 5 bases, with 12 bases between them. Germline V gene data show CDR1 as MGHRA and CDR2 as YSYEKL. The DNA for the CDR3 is TGCGCCAGCAGCCAAGTGGACTCAGATCACAATGAGCAGTTCTTC. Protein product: CASSQVDSDHNEQFF.

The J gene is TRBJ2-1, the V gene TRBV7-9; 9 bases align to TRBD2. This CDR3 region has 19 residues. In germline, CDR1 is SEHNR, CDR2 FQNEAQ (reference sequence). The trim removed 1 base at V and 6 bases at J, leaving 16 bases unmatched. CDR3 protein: CASSLEVGGRAFLLNEQFF. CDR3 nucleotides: TGTGCCAGCAGCTTAGAGGTAGGCGGGAGGGCCTTTCTGCTCAATGAGCAGTTCTTC. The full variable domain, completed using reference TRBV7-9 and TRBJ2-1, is DTGVSQNPRHKITKRGQNVTFRCDPISEHNRLYWYRQTLGQGPEFLTYFQNEAQLEKSRLLSDRFSAERPKGSFSTLEIQRTEQGDSAMYLCASSLEVGGRAFLLNEQFFGPGTRLTVL.

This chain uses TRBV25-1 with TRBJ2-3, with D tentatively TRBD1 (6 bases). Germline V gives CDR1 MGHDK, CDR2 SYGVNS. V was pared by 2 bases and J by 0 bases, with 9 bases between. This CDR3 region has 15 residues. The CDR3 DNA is TGTGCCAGCAGTGAAGGGGGCTGGAGCACAGATACGCAGTATTTT. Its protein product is CASSEGGWSTDTQYF.

The CDR3, as DNA: TGCGCCAGCAGCCAAGAATCGACCCGGGACAGGCTGAATGGCTACACCTTC. It is translated as CASSQESTRDRLNGYTF. The gene calls are TRBV4-1 and TRBJ1-2; 8 nucleotides align to TRBD1. The CDR3 has 17 residues. The germline V gene encodes CDR1 MGHRA and CDR2 YSYEKL. The V and J ends lost 0 bases and 6 bases, in that order; junction bases with no gene match: 12.